These 22 T cell receptor beta chains came from one sample sequenced in a study of blood T cell repertoires in COVID-19. The data were produced by immunoSEQ multiplex PCR, yet TCRdb's version contains in-frame clones alone and is incomplete. The sample holds 300,000 to 400,000 clones; 75% to 90% are singletons and the top ten take less than 3.5%. The sequenced sample consisted of peripheral blood. The receptors here all came from a woman between 25 and 40 years old with COVID-19, enrolled during active disease.

V gene TRBV5-4 combines with J gene TRBJ2-2; 9 nucleotides agree with TRBD1. Losses at the gene ends were 4 bases for V and 3 bases for J; bases not matched to a gene: 4. Germline assignment: CDR1 SGHNT and CDR2 YYREEE (reference sequence). The CDR3 extends over 15 amino acids. The CDR3 nucleotides read TGTGCCAGCAGCGTGACAGGGGGGTACACCGGGGAGCTGTTTTTT. Protein product: CASSVTGGYTGELFF.

The V call is TRBV19, the J call TRBJ1-2, with TRBD1 matching 7 bases. The germline V gene encodes CDR1 LNHDA and CDR2 SQIVND (reference sequence). The CDR3 spans 14 residues. Unmatched junction bases numbered 2, after V lost 3 bases and J lost 1 base. The CDR3 DNA reads as TGTGCCAGTAGTATGGGGACAGTTAACTATGGCTACACCTTC. Its protein is CASSMGTVNYGYTF.

CDR3 loop: CASSKGLAGANEQFF. In DNA, the CDR3 is TGTGCCAGTAGCAAAGGACTAGCGGGGGCCAATGAGCAGTTCTTC. V usage is TRBV19 and J usage is TRBJ2-1; 13 bases line up with TRBD2. V shed 6 bases and J 6 bases; nucleotides not matched to a gene: 5. This CDR3 region has 15 residues. CDR1 is LNHDA, CDR2 SQIVND, per germline (reference sequence).

The genes are TRBV11-3 and TRBJ2-3; TRBD1 is a possible D gene (6 bases). Germline values: CDR1 SGHNT, CDR2 YENEEA. CDR3 length: 15 amino acids. V dropped 4 bases and J dropped 2 bases, with 13 bases sitting between them. For the CDR3, the DNA is TGTGCCAGCAGCTCCGGGGACAAATACACAGATACGCAGTATTTT. Translating gives CASSSGDKYTDTQYF.

This chain links TRBV18 with TRBJ2-1; D may be TRBD1 (5 bases). Between the trimmed V and J ends, which lost 2 bases and 2 bases, there was a span of 10 bases. The CDR3 is 15 amino acids. Germline V CDR1 and CDR2: KGHSH, LQKENI. The CDR3 DNA sequence: TGTGCCAGCTCACCAAGCAGGGCGGCCTACAATGAGCAGTTCTTC. This translates into CASSPSRAAYNEQFF. Combining the CDR3 with reference TRBV18 and TRBJ2-1 gives the whole variable domain NAGVMQNPRHLVRRRGQEARLRCSPMKGHSHVYWYRQLPEEGLKFMVYLQKENIIDESGMPKERFSAEFPKEGPSILRIQQVVRGDSAAYFCASSPSRAAYNEQFFGPGTRLTVL.

The J gene is TRBJ1-1, the V gene TRBV5-1; D may be TRBD1 (5 bases). This CDR3 spans 15 amino acids. CDR1 SGHRS and CDR2 YFSETQ come from the germline V gene. V lost 0 bases, J lost 4 bases, and 13 bases lay in between. CDR3 bases: TGCGCCAGCAGCTTGGGGGCAGGGTGGGGCACTGAAGCTTTCTTT. Residues: CASSLGAGWGTEAFF.

The gene calls are TRBV14 and TRBJ1-4; 10 positions match TRBD1. Germline assignment: CDR1 SGHDN and CDR2 FVKESK. This CDR3 spans 15 amino acids. The V segment lost 1 base and the J segment 6 bases; nucleotides outside the gene matches: 2. DNA for the CDR3: TGTGCCAGCAGCCAAGTAGGACAGGGGGATGAAAAACTGTTTTTT. Translation gives CASSQVGQGDEKLFF.

The chain recombines TRBV11-3 with TRBJ2-1; the D is unclear. CDR3 length: 12 amino acids. Trimming removed 4 bases at V and 9 bases at J, with 10 bases between. Germline assignment: CDR1 SGHNT and CDR2 YENEEA. CDR3 nucleotide sequence: TGTGCCAGCAGCTCCGGTGCTGGTGAGCAGTTCTTC. Translation: CASSSGAGEQFF.

This chain joins TRBV5-6 and TRBJ1-1; D unresolved. The CDR3 is 11 amino acids. Germline lookup yields CDR1 SGHDT and CDR2 YYEEEE. The V end was cut by 6 bases, the J end by 1 base, with 4 bases between. The DNA for the CDR3 is TGTGCCAGCACTTGGAACACTGAAGCTTTCTTT. It specifies CASTWNTEAFF.

This sequence joins TRBV11-2 and TRBJ1-2; D may be TRBD1 (5 bases). CDR3 size: 13 residues. The V end was cut by 0 bases, the J end by 7 bases, with 9 bases between. Germline CDR1 and CDR2: SGHAT and FQNNGV. The CDR3 protein is CASSLDPGGGYTF. The DNA for the CDR3 is TGTGCCAGCAGCTTAGATCCGGGGGGTGGCTACACCTTC.

The CDR3, as DNA: TGTGCCAGCAGTGAAAGGACAGGGCCTGGCGCTTTCTTT. Its translation is CASSERTGPGAFF. The V and J genes are TRBV2 and TRBJ1-1; 8 bases are a match to TRBD1. This CDR3 has 13 amino acids. The trim removed 2 bases at V and 11 bases at J, leaving 7 bases unmatched. CDR1 is SNHLY and CDR2 is FYNNEI in the germline V gene.

The rearrangement joins TRBV6-5 to TRBJ2-7, with 7 bases lining up with TRBD1. The J segment lost 4 bases and the V segment lost 0 bases, leaving 6 bases of the junction unmatched. CDR3 length: 15 residues. Germline V gives CDR1 MNHEY, CDR2 SVGAGI. This chain's CDR3 is CASSYSRGGGYEQYF. The CDR3 nucleotides are TGTGCCAGCAGTTACTCGAGAGGGGGCGGTTACGAGCAGTACTTC.

This rearrangement joins TRBV5-1 to TRBJ2-1, with D uncertain. The length of the CDR3 is 14 residues. CDR1 and CDR2 from the germline V gene are SGHRS and YFSETQ. The V gene lost 0 bases and the J gene lost 5 bases, with 9 bases spanning the gap. CDR3 sequence (DNA): TGCGCCAGCAGCTTGGGTACTTTCCACAATGAGCAGTTCTTC. Its translation: CASSLGTFHNEQFF.

The CDR3 region is CASIRNRWDTEAFF. The DNA for the CDR3 is TGTGCCAGCATCCGAAACAGGTGGGACACTGAAGCTTTCTTT. The chain couples TRBV7-8 to TRBJ1-1, with D possibly TRBD1 on 5 matching bases. Germline-derived CDR1 and CDR2 are SGHVS and FQNEAQ. This CDR3 region has 14 residues. V was pared by 7 bases and J by 3 bases, with 15 bases between. Full variable domain (rest looked up from reference TRBV7-8 and TRBJ1-1): GAGVSQSPRYKVAKRGQDVALRCDPISGHVSLFWYQQALGQGPEFLTYFQNEAQLDKSGLPSDRFFAERPEGSVSTLKIQRTQQEDSAVYLCASIRNRWDTEAFFGQGTRLTVV.

The chain links TRBV24-1 to TRBJ1-4; 7 nucleotides match TRBD1. Losses at the gene ends were 3 bases for V and 6 bases for J; bases not matched to a gene: 6. This CDR3 has 15 amino acids. Germline assignment: CDR1 KGHDR and CDR2 SFDVKD. CDR3 bases: TGTGCCACCAGTGATCGCGGGACAGCAGATGAAAAACTGTTTTTT. This gives the protein CATSDRGTADEKLFF.

This chain uses TRBV19 with TRBJ2-7; 7 bases map to TRBD1. The CDR3 extends over 14 amino acids. Germline lookup yields CDR1 LNHDA and CDR2 SQIVND (reference sequence). The J segment lost 2 bases and the V segment lost 2 bases, leaving 3 bases of the junction unmatched. CDR3 loop: CASSISGTAYEQYF. CDR3 sequence (DNA): TGTGCCAGTAGTATAAGTGGGACAGCCTACGAGCAGTACTTC.

Concerning this clone itself: One end of the junction fails to match germline, which may point to a read error. This chain connects TRBV5-1 to TRBJ2-1, with D possibly being TRBD2 (7 bases). Germline CDR1 is SGHRS and CDR2 is YFSETQ. This CDR3 is built from 16 residues. The CDR3: CASTLVAGEGYNEQFF. The CDR3 DNA sequence: TGCGCCAGCACCTTGGTTGCAGGGGAGGGGTACAATGAGCAGTTCTTC. Complete variable domain (other parts from reference TRBV5-1 and TRBJ2-1): KAGVTQTPRYLIKTRGQQVTLSCSPISGHRSVSWYQQTPGQGLQFLFEYFSETQRNKGNFPGRFSGRQFSNSRSEMNVSTLELGDSALYLCASTLVAGEGYNEQFFGPGTRLTVL.

The V and J genes are TRBV15 and TRBJ1-5; D possibly corresponds to TRBD1 (5 bases). V was pared by 3 bases and J by 2 bases, with 11 bases between. The CDR3 is 15 residues long. The V gene's germline CDR1 is LNHNV and CDR2 YYDKDF (reference sequence). CDR3 loop: CATSSETEGNQPQHF. CDR3 DNA sequence: TGTGCCACCAGCAGCGAGACAGAGGGCAATCAGCCCCAGCATTTT. Full variable domain (outside the CDR3, taken from reference TRBV15 and TRBJ1-5): DAMVIQNPRYQVTQFGKPVTLSCSQTLNHNVMYWYQQKSSQAPKLLFHYYDKDFNNEADTPDNFQSRRPNTSFCFLDIRSPGLGDTAMYLCATSSETEGNQPQHFGDGTRLSIL.

This clone was observed once. The chain links TRBV7-7 to TRBJ1-3; tentative D call: TRBD1 (5 bases). V lost 5 bases to trimming and J lost 8 bases, with 13 bases between them. Germline-derived CDR1 and CDR2 are SSHAT and FNYEAQ (reference sequence). The CDR3 consists of 13 residues. CDR3 protein: CASSKMTGDTIYF. In DNA form, the CDR3 reads TGTGCCAGCAGCAAAATGACGGGGGACACCATATATTTT.

This chain links TRBV18 with TRBJ1-1, with 8 positions matching TRBD1. The CDR3 loop spans 14 amino acids. The junction had 8 bases not matched to a gene; V was cut back by 6 bases and J by 5 bases. Germline CDR1 is KGHSH and CDR2 is LQKENI. CDR3 sequence: CASSQGAGDTEAFF. CDR3 in DNA: TGTGCCAGCTCTCAGGGGGCTGGAGATACTGAAGCTTTCTTT.

The chain recombines TRBV3-1 (or the pseudogene TRBV3-2) with TRBJ2-5; 13 bases agree with TRBD2. The germline gives CDR1 LGHDT, CDR2 YNNKEL (reference sequence). This CDR3 contains 15 residues. Trimming removed 4 bases from V and 5 bases from J; junction bases left unmatched: 4. In nucleotides, the CDR3 is TGTGCCAGCAGCCTCGGGACTAGCGGGACCGAGACCCAGTACTTC. Translating gives CASSLGTSGTETQYF.

The chain couples TRBV5-4 to TRBJ2-5; TRBD2 agrees at 9 bases. This CDR3 spans 16 amino acids. Germline-derived CDR1 and CDR2 are SGHNT and YYREEE (reference sequence). V dropped 1 base and J dropped 3; count of bases not matched to a gene: 7. The CDR3 here is CASSLNGGRAKETQYF. The DNA for the CDR3 is TGTGCCAGCAGCTTGAACGGCGGGAGGGCCAAAGAGACCCAGTACTTC.